Following are 2 T cell receptor beta chains from one sample sequenced in a study of T-cell memory formation after mild COVID-19. TCRdb itself ran the 5' RACE reads through MiXCR, one entry per CDR3 protein. Of more than 100,000 distinct CDR3 sequences in the sample, approximately 6.3% were seen once. Source material: PBMCs or a T cell subset sorted from them (not recorded which). The receptors come from an adult woman who had mild COVID-19 (a few samples of this study predate the infection). Cell type and time point are not known.

The table lists this clonotype with many counts. V is TRBV6-5 and J is TRBJ2-7; D not resolved. This CDR3 has 14 residues. CDR1 and CDR2 from the germline V gene are MNHEY and SVGAGI. Trimming cost V 0 bases and J 0 bases, with 6 bases left between them. The CDR3 nucleotides read TGTGCCAGCAGTTACTCCATGAGCTCCTACGAGCAGTACTTC. Protein product: CASSYSMSSYEQYF.

Written as DNA, the CDR3 is TGTGCCAGCAGAGCCGGGACAGGGATGCAGTTCTTC. Protein product: CASRAGTGMQFF. This chain joins TRBV7-2 and TRBJ2-1; 9 nucleotides agree with TRBD1. This CDR3 has 12 residues. Germline assignment: CDR1 SGHTA and CDR2 FQGNSA. Trimming cost V 6 bases and J 12 bases; bases outside gene matches: 6.